The rows below give T cell receptor beta chains drawn from one sample of a study of cytomegalovirus exposure and HLA in healthy donors. Produced via immunoSEQ multiplex PCR; TCRdb's table is partial and in-frame only. The sample records 60,000 to 90,000 clones, approximately 63% being singletons. Sequencing used PBMCs. These receptor sequences come from a woman aged 45-59 years in good health and CMV-seropositive. CDR3s include the opening cysteine and the closing phenylalanine or tryptophan. A D gene is named only where the DNA matches it firmly. Size values are once, few and many counts, or a class for expanded clones, and some rows have none.

V gene	J gene	CDR3 length	D gene	clone size	CDR3 DNA	CDR3 protein
TRBV10-3	TRBJ2-1	15	NA	many	TGTGCCATCAGTGAGTCGGGAGGCTCCTACAATGAGCAGTTCTTC	CAISESGGSYNEQFF
TRBV7-2	TRBJ1-3	16	NA	NA	TGTGCCAGCAGCTTAGCAGGGAGATACCCTGGAAACACCATATATTTT	CASSLAGRYPGNTIYF
TRBV5-4	TRBJ1-6	18	TRBD1	NA	TGTGCCAGCAGCTTGGGCCCGACAGGGAGCTCCTATAATTCACCCCTCCACTTT	CASSLGPTGSSYNSPLHF
TRBV4-2	TRBJ2-2	16	TRBD2	NA	TGTGCCAGCAGCCAAGTACGCGGGAGTAACGCCGGGGAGCTGTTTTTT	CASSQVRGSNAGELFF
TRBV25-1	TRBJ2-7	15	NA	NA	TGTGCCAGCAGTGCCCCGGACTTCTTTGGGCACGAGCAGTACTTC	CASSAPDFFGHEQYF
TRBV9	TRBJ2-1	12	NA	NA	TGTGCCAGCAGCGTCAGGGGGGATGAGCAGTTCTTC	CASSVRGDEQFF
TRBV29-1	TRBJ1-2	13	TRBD1	few	TGCAGCGTTGAGATGACAGGGGCCCATGGCTACACCTTC	CSVEMTGAHGYTF
TRBV6-5	TRBJ2-7	16	TRBD2	NA	TGTGCCAGCAGTTACTCGACCGGACTAGCCGCCTACGAGCAGTACTTC	CASSYSTGLAAYEQYF
TRBV6-5	TRBJ2-3	16	NA	NA	TGTGCCAGCAGTTACGTCTATGGGAGAAGCACAGATACGCAGTATTTT	CASSYVYGRSTDTQYF
TRBV29-1	TRBJ1-4	13	TRBD1	few	TGCAGCGTTGCGGGACAGCGGAATGAAAAACTGTTTTTT	CSVAGQRNEKLFF
TRBV6-1	TRBJ2-7	12	NA	NA	TGTGCCAGCAGTCCGGGGTTCTACGAGCAGTACTTC	CASSPGFYEQYF
TRBV19	TRBJ2-7	13	NA	NA	TGTGCCAGCACAGGGACGGCTCTGGACGAGCAGTACTTC	CASTGTALDEQYF
TRBV10-3	TRBJ2-7	13	TRBD2	NA	TGTGCCATCAGCCGAGGACTAGCCTACGAGCAGTACTTC	CAISRGLAYEQYF
TRBV5-1	TRBJ1-6	18	TRBD1	few	TGCGCCAGCAGCTTCCGGGACAGGGTCAACGGTGGTAATTCACCCCTCCACTTT	CASSFRDRVNGGNSPLHF
TRBV2	TRBJ2-7	14	NA	few	TGTGCCAGCAGTGACTCTAGCCAACTCTACGAGCAGTACTTC	CASSDSSQLYEQYF
TRBV9	TRBJ2-7	17	NA	NA	TGTGCCAGCAGCGTAGGGCCAGGGGCTAGCGGACCCTACGAGCAGTACTTC	CASSVGPGASGPYEQYF
TRBV18	TRBJ2-1	15	NA	NA	TGTGCCAGCCCACTCCCGGGGACACTCTACAATGAGCAGTTCTTC	CASPLPGTLYNEQFF
TRBV4-3	TRBJ2-1	16	NA	NA	TGCGCCAGCAGCCAAGATAACCGGGGGTGGATAGGTGAGCAGTTCTTC	CASSQDNRGWIGEQFF
TRBV7-2	TRBJ2-4	17	TRBD2	once	TGTGCCAGCAGCTTAGAATCGGCGGGAGCGGGCAAAAACATTCAGTACTTC	CASSLESAGAGKNIQYF
TRBV11-1	TRBJ1-1	13	TRBD1	NA	TGTGCCACCCAGGGACAGATGAACACTGAAGCTTTCTTT	CATQGQMNTEAFF
TRBV27	TRBJ2-7	12	NA	few	TGTGCCAGCAGGAGCTCCACCTACGAGCAGTACTTC	CASRSSTYEQYF
TRBV10-3	TRBJ2-1	15	TRBD1	NA	TGTGCCATCAGTGGGGGGGACAGGAGCTACAATGAGCAGTTCTTC	CAISGGDRSYNEQFF
TRBV19	TRBJ1-2	16	TRBD1	NA	TGTGCCAGTAGTAGTGGGACACGGACAGGCGCCTATGGCTACACCTTC	CASSSGTRTGAYGYTF
TRBV6-5	TRBJ1-6	15	TRBD1	NA	TGTGCCAGCAGGGAGGCAGGGGGCGCGAATTCACCCCTCCACTTT	CASREAGGANSPLHF
TRBV18	TRBJ1-3	14	NA	NA	TGTGCCAGCTCACCGACACGCTCTGGAAACACCATATATTTT	CASSPTRSGNTIYF
TRBV7-9	TRBJ2-7	14	NA	NA	TGTGCCAGCAGCTTAATTGCGGGCTCCTACGAGCAGTACTTC	CASSLIAGSYEQYF
TRBV13	TRBJ2-2	14	TRBD1	once	TGTGCCAGCAGCCCTTCAGGGGGCACCGGGGAGCTGTTTTTT	CASSPSGGTGELFF
TRBV19	TRBJ2-7	16	TRBD1	NA	TGTGCCAGTAGTATTCTGGGCACAGGGGGGTACTACGAGCAGTACTTC	CASSILGTGGYYEQYF
TRBV6-1	TRBJ1-2	14	TRBD1	few	TGTGCCAGCATCCCCGACAGGGATAACTATGGCTACACCTTC	CASIPDRDNYGYTF
TRBV4-3	TRBJ1-2	16	NA	NA	TGCGCCAGCAGCCAAGATCAAAGTCGGGCGGGGTGGGGCTACACCTTC	CASSQDQSRAGWGYTF
TRBV27	TRBJ2-7	13	NA	NA	TGTGCCAGCAGGAGGGCCTATGATGGCGAGCAGTACTTC	CASRRAYDGEQYF
TRBV29-1	TRBJ1-2	12	NA	NA	TGCAGCGTTGAGGGCGGAGGACGTGGCTACACCTTC	CSVEGGGRGYTF
TRBV7-3	TRBJ1-2	15	TRBD1	few	TGTGCCAGCAGCTTACAACAGGGGGCTGACTATGGCTACACCTTC	CASSLQQGADYGYTF
TRBV2	TRBJ1-1	11	NA	NA	TGTGCCAGCAGGGCTCAGGTCGTGGGTTTCTTT	CASRAQVVGFF
TRBV7-8	TRBJ1-3	13	NA	NA	TGTGCCTCAGAAGGGGATATTGGAAACACCATATATTTT	CASEGDIGNTIYF
TRBV28	TRBJ2-3	13	NA	NA	TGTGCCGGCAGTAGGCAAGGGGCAGATACGCAGTATTTT	CAGSRQGADTQYF
TRBV5-1	TRBJ1-2	15	NA	NA	TGCGCCAGCAGCTTGTATTCCAGGGCTATTGATGGCTACACCTTC	CASSLYSRAIDGYTF
TRBV2	TRBJ1-5	14	NA	NA	TGTGCCAGCAGTGGTGTTAATAGCAATCAGCCCCAGCATTTT	CASSGVNSNQPQHF
TRBV28	TRBJ1-2	20	TRBD1	NA	TGTGCCAGCAGTCAAGGGACAGTACTACAAGGGCGGGGAGACGACTATGGCTACACCTTC	CASSQGTVLQGRGDDYGYTF
TRBV19	TRBJ1-1	17	TRBD1	NA	TGTGCCAGTAGTATTGGACAGGGGGCCTGGATTGTTACTGAAGCTTTCTTT	CASSIGQGAWIVTEAFF
TRBV28	TRBJ2-6	18	TRBD1	NA	TGTGCCAGCAGTGCCGCCGGGACAGGCCCCTCTGGGGCCAACGTCCTGACTTTC	CASSAAGTGPSGANVLTF
TRBV4-3	TRBJ1-4	16	TRBD1	NA	TGCGCCAGCAGCCACGTTATACAGGGGGCGGGTGAAAAACTGTTTTTT	CASSHVIQGAGEKLFF
TRBV19	TRBJ1-5	13	NA	NA	TGTGCCAGTAGTATAGAAGGCGGTCAGCCCCAGCATTTT	CASSIEGGQPQHF
TRBV4-3	TRBJ1-1	15	NA	NA	TGCGCCAGCAGCCAAGATCGGGCGGGGAGGACTGAAGCTTTCTTT	CASSQDRAGRTEAFF
TRBV7-3	TRBJ1-2	13	NA	NA	TGTGCCAGCAGCTCGGGTCTAAACTATGGCTACACCTTC	CASSSGLNYGYTF
TRBV6-5	TRBJ2-3	13	TRBD2	NA	TGTGCCAGCAGTGCCGGGACTAGTAATACGCAGTATTTT	CASSAGTSNTQYF
TRBV29-1	TRBJ2-3	14	NA	NA	TGCAGCGTTGATCGGGTCCGGGGTGCAGATACGCAGTATTTT	CSVDRVRGADTQYF
TRBV9	TRBJ2-1	15	TRBD2	NA	TGTGCCAGCAGCACCTCTAGCGGGAGTTACAATGAGCAGTTCTTC	CASSTSSGSYNEQFF
TRBV18	TRBJ1-2	13	NA	NA	TGTGCCAGCTCCGACAGGTCCGACTATGGCTACACCTTC	CASSDRSDYGYTF
TRBV20-1	TRBJ1-5	11	NA	few	TGCAGTGCTAGATCTTCCCAGCCCCAGCATTTT	CSARSSQPQHF
TRBV27	TRBJ1-1	18	TRBD1	NA	TGTGCCAGCAGTCTCTCGGGGACAGCCAACTACATGAACACTGAAGCTTTCTTT	CASSLSGTANYMNTEAFF
TRBV10-2	TRBJ2-7	16	TRBD1	few	TGCGCCAGCAGTGAGTTCCTAGGGACAGGGGCCAACGAGCAGTACTTC	CASSEFLGTGANEQYF
TRBV5-1	TRBJ1-3	16	TRBD1	NA	TGCGCCAGCAGCTCGGACAGGGCGAACTCTGGAAACACCATATATTTT	CASSSDRANSGNTIYF
TRBV19	TRBJ1-5	17	TRBD1	NA	TGTGCCAGTAGTGTCTCCGGGACAGGGTATAGCAATCAGCCCCAGCATTTT	CASSVSGTGYSNQPQHF